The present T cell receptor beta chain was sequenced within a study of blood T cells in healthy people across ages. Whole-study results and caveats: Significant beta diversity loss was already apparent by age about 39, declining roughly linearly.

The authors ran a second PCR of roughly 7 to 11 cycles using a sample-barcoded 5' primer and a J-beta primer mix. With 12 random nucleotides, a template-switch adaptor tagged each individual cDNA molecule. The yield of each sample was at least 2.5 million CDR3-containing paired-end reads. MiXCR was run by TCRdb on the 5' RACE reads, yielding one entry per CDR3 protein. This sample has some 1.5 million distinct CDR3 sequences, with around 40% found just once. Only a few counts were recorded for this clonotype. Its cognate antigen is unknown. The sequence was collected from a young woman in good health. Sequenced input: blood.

CDR3 amino acids: CASSTMAGQQYNEQFF. Here the CDR3 DNA reads TGTGCCAGCAGCACTATGGCGGGACAGCAGTACAATGAGCAGTTCTTC. This rearrangement joins TRBV7-2 to TRBJ2-1; perhaps TRBD1 as D (7 bases). The CDR3 sequence is 16 residues long. V lost 5 bases and J lost 4, with 18 bases in between. Germline CDR1 reads SGHTA; CDR2 reads FQGNSA.